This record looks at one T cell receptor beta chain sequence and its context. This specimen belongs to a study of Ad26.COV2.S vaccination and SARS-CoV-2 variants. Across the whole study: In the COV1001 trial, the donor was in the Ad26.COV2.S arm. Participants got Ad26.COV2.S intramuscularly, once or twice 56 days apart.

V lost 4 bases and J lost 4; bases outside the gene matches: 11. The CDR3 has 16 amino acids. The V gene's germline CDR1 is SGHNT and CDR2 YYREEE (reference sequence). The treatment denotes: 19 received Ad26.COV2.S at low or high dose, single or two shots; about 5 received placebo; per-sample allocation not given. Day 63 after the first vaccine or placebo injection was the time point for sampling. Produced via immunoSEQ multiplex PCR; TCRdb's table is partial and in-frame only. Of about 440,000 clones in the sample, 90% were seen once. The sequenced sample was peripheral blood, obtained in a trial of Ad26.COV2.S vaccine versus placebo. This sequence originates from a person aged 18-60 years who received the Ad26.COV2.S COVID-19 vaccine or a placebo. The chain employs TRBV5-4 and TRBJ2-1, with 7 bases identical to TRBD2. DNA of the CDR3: TGTGCCAGCAGCCGATCGGGGCTAGCGGTTTACAATGAGCAGTTCTTC. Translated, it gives CASSRSGLAVYNEQFF.